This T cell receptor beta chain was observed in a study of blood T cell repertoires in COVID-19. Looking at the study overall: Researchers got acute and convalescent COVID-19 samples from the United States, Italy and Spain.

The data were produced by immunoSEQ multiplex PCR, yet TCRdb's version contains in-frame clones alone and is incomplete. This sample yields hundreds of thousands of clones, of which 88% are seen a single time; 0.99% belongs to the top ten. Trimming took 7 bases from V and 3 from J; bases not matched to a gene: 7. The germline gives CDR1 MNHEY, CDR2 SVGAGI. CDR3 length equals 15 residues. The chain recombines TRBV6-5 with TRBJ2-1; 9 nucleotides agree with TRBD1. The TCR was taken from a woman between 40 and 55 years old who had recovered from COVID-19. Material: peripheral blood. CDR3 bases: TGTGCCAGCAACCAACCGGGACAGGGCTACAATGAGCAGTTCTTC. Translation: CASNQPGQGYNEQFF.